The subject of this entry is one T cell receptor beta chain. As yet, its antigen is unknown. Primers used in a second PCR of roughly 7 to 11 cycles were a sample-barcoded 5' primer and a J-beta primer mix. A single record per CDR3 protein comes from TCRdb applying MiXCR to the 5' RACE reads. The table shows about 640,000 distinct CDR3 sequences, with roughly 58% occurring only once. Trimming cost V 3 bases and J 6 bases, with 9 bases left between them. The CDR3 runs 13 residues. Germline CDR1 and CDR2: KGHSH and LQKENI. The source of the sample is a study of blood T cells in healthy people across ages. Study-level findings and limits: Lack of knowledge of donor CMV status possibly confounded expanded clonotype changes.

The genes are TRBV18 and TRBJ2-1; perhaps TRBD2 as D (6 bases). The sequence derives from a man aged 60-69 years in good health. Sequencing was performed on blood. CDR3 in amino acids: CASSPPTSNEQFF. As DNA, the CDR3 is TGTGCCAGCTCACCCCCGACTAGCAATGAGCAGTTCTTC.